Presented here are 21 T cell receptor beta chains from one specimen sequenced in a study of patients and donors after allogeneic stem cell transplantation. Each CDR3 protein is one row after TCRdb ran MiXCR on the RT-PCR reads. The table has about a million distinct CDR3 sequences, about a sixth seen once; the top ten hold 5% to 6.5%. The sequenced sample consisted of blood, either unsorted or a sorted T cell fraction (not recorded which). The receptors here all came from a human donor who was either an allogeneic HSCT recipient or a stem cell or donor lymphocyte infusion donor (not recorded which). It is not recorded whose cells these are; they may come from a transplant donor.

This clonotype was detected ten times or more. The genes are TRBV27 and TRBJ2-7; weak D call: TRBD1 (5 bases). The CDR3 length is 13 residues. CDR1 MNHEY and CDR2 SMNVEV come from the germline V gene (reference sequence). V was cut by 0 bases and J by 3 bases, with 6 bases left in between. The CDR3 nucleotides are TGTGCCAGCAGTTTATCGCAGGGCTACGAGCAGTACTTC. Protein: CASSLSQGYEQYF.

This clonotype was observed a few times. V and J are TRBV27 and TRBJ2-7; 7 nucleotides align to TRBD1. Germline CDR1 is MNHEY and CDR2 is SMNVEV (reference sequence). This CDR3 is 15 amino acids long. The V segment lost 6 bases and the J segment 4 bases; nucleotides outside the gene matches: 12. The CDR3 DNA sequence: TGTGCCAGCAGCCTGAGGGGGCGACTCAGGTACGAGCAGTACTTC. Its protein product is CASSLRGRLRYEQYF.

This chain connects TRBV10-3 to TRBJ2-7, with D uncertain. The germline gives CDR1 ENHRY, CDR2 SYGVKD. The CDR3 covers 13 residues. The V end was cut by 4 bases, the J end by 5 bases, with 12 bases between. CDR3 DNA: TGTGCCATCAGTGTGCGAGTTCAGGACGAGCAGTACTTC. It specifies CAISVRVQDEQYF.

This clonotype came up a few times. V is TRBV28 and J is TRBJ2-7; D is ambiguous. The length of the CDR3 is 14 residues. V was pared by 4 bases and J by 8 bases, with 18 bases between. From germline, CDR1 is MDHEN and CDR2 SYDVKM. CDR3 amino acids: CASSSPPSPTKQYF. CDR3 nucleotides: TGTGCCAGCAGTTCTCCCCCCTCGCCTACGAAGCAGTACTTC.

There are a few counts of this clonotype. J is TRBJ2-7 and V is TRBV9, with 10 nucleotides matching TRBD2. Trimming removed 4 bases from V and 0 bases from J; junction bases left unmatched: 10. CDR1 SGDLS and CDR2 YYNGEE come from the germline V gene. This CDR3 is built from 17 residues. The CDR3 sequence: CASSNQTGTSDSYEQYF. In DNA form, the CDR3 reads TGTGCCAGCAGCAACCAAACCGGGACTAGCGACTCCTACGAGCAGTACTTC.

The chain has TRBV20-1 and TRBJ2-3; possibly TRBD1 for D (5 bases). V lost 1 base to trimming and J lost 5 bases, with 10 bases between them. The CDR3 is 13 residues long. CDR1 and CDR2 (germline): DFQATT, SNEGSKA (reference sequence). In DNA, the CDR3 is TGCAGTGCTAGAGCTCTAGGGGAAGATACGCAGTATTTT. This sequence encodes CSARALGEDTQYF.

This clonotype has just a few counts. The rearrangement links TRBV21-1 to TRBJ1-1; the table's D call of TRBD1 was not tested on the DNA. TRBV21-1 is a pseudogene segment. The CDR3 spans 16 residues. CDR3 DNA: TGTGCCAGCAGCAAATCCTCCGCGCGGGACAGGCCCTCAGCTTTCTTT. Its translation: CASSKSSARDRPSAFF.

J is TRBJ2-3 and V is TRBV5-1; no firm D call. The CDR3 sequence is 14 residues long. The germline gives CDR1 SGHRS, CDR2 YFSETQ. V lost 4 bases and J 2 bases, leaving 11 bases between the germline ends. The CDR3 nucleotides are TGCGCCAGCAGCGCGGATGGGAACACAGATACGCAGTATTTT. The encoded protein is CASSADGNTDTQYF.

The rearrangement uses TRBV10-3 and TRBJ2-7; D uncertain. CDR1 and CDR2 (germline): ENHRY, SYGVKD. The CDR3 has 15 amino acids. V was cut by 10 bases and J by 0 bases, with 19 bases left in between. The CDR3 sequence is CATTLTLDVSYEQYF. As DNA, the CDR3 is TGTGCCACCACTTTGACTCTGGACGTCTCCTACGAGCAGTACTTC.

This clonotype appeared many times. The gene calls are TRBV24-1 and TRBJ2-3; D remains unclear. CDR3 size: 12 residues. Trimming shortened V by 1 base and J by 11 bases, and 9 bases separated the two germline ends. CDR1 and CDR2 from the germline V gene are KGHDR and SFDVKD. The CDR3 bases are TGTGCCACCAGTGATTTACGGCAAAAGCAGTATTTT. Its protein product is CATSDLRQKQYF.

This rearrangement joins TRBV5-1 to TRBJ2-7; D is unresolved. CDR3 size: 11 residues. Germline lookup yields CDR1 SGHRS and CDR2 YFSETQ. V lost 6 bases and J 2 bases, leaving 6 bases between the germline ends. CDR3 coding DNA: TGCGCCAGCAATGGCCCCTACGAGCAGTACTTC. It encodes CASNGPYEQYF. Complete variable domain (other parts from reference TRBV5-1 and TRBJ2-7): KAGVTQTPRYLIKTRGQQVTLSCSPISGHRSVSWYQQTPGQGLQFLFEYFSETQRNKGNFPGRFSGRQFSNSRSEMNVSTLELGDSALYLCASNGPYEQYFGPGTRLTVT.

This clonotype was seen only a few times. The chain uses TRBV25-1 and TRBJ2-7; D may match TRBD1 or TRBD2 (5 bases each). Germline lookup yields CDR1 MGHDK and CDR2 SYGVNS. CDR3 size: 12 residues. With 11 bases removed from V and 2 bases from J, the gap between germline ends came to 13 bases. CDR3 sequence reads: CAAWDGPYEQYF. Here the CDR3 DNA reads TGTGCCGCCTGGGACGGACCCTACGAGCAGTACTTC.

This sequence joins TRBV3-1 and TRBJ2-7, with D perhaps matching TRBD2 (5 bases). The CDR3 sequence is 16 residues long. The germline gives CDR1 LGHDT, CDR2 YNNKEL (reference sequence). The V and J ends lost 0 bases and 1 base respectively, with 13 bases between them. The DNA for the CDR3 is TGTGCCAGCAGCCAAGATCCAGGAGGCCGGTCCTACGAGCAGTACTTC. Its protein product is CASSQDPGGRSYEQYF.

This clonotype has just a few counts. The CDR3 reads CASSGGGSGNTIYF. CDR3 DNA sequence: TGCGCCAGCAGCGGGGGGGGCTCTGGAAACACCATATATTTT. V gene TRBV5-1 combines with J gene TRBJ1-3, with a possible D match to TRBD1 (5 bases). This CDR3 has 14 amino acids. V lost 4 bases to trimming and J lost 0 bases, with 8 bases between them. Per the germline V gene, CDR1 is SGHRS and CDR2 is YFSETQ.

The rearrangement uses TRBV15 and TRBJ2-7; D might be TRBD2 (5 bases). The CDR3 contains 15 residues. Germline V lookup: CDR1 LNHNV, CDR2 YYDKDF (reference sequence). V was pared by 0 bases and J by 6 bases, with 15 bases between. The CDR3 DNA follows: TGTGCCACCAGCAGAGATATGGGATGGACTCGCGAGCAGTACTTC. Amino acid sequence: CATSRDMGWTREQYF.

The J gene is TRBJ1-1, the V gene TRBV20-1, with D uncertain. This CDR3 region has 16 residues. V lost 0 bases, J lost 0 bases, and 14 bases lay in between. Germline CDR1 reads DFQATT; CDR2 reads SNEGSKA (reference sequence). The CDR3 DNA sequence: TGCAGTGCTAGAGATGGCTGGGCGGGTTTGAACACTGAAGCTTTCTTT. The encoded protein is CSARDGWAGLNTEAFF.

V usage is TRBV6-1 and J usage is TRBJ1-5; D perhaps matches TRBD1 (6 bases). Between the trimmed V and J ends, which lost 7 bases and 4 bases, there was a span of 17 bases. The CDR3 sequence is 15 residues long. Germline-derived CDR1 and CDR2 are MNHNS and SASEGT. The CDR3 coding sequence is TGTGCCAGCACCAACGGGGGGGGGCGAAATCAGCCCCAGCATTTT. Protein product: CASTNGGGRNQPQHF.

CDR3 nucleotide sequence: TGTGCCAGCAGCGTAGGGACTACAACCTACGAGCAGTACTTC. This encodes CASSVGTTTYEQYF. The rearrangement uses TRBV5-6 and TRBJ2-7; 7 bases line up with TRBD2. The CDR3 has 14 residues. The germline V gene encodes CDR1 SGHDT and CDR2 YYEEEE. Trimming at V came to 4 bases and at J to 2 bases, leaving 6 bases not matched to a gene.

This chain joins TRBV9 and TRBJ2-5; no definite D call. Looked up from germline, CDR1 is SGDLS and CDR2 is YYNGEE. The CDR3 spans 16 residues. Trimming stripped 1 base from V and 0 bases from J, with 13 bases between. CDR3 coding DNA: TGTGCCAGCAGCGTATCCTCAGGAGAGTACCAAGAGACCCAGTACTTC. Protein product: CASSVSSGEYQETQYF.

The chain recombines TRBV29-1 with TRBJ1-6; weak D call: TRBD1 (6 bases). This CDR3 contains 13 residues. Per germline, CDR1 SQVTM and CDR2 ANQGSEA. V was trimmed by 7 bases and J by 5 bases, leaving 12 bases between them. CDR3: CSARDTDNSPLHF. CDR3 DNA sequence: TGCAGCGCCCGGGACACCGATAATTCACCCCTCCACTTT.

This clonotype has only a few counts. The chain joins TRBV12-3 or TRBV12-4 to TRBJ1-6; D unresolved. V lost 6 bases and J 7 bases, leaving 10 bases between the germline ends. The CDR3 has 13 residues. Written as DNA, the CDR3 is TGTGCCAGCAGCACCGACGGGAATTCACCCCTCCACTTT. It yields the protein CASSTDGNSPLHF.